This is a list of T cell receptor beta chains from one sample in a study of vaccination and CD4 T cells after COVID-19. TCRdb independently ran MiXCR on the PCR reads; one entry per CDR3 protein. The table includes approximately 12,000 distinct CDR3 sequences, around 20% detected once. No antigens are known for them. The sample was CD4+ T cells from blood, cultured in vitro, taken before SARS-CoV-2 vaccination. These receptors originate from a human donor who received a COVID-19 vaccine. Both conserved end residues are part of each CDR3. A D gene is named only where the DNA matches it firmly. Size is omitted from some rows. Given values are once, few, many or a class for expanded clones.

v_call	j_call	d_call	cdr3_length	clone_size	cdr3_nt	cdr3_aa
TRBV27	TRBJ2-3	.	12	.	TGTGCCAGCAGTCCCCGCTTTGGTGCGCAGTATTTT	CASSPRFGAQYF
TRBV30	TRBJ2-5	.	15	few	TGTGCCTGGAGTAGGGGCGGCGCCCCCCAAGAGACCCAGTACTTC	CAWSRGGAPQETQYF
TRBV1	TRBJ2-3	.	17	.	TGCACCAGCAGCCAAGATATCAAGCGGGGGGTCACAGATACGCAGTATTTT	CTSSQDIKRGVTDTQYF
TRBV7-2	TRBJ1-2	.	13	.	TGTGCCAGCAGCCGCACGTTCAACTATGGCTACACCTTC	CASSRTFNYGYTF
TRBV25-1	TRBJ1-3	TRBD1	13	.	TGTGCCAGCAGGACAGGGGCTGGAAACACCATATATTTT	CASRTGAGNTIYF
TRBV7-6	TRBJ2-1	.	13	.	TGTGCCAGCAGCTCGCTGGCAGGGTTTGAGCAGTTCTTC	CASSSLAGFEQFF
TRBV6-1	TRBJ2-7	.	12	.	TGTGCCAGCAGCCCTCGAGGCTACGAGCAGTACTTC	CASSPRGYEQYF
TRBV19	TRBJ2-1	TRBD2	17	few	TGTGCCAGTAGTATAGGTGATAGCGGGGGGCTCTACAATGAGCAGTTCTTC	CASSIGDSGGLYNEQFF
TRBV6-1	TRBJ1-2	.	15	medium-sized	TGTGCCAGCATCATACCGGACATCCCCGGTGGTGGCTACACCTTC	CASIIPDIPGGGYTF
TRBV24-1	TRBJ1-1	TRBD1	18	few	TGTGCCACCAGAACCTGGACTACAGGGGGTAGGATGAACACTGAAGCTTTCTTT	CATRTWTTGGRMNTEAFF
TRBV20-1	TRBJ1-1	.	13	few	TGCAGTGCTAGAATCAGCAGGGTGGGTGAAGCTTTCTTT	CSARISRVGEAFF
TRBV7-9	TRBJ1-2	.	15	.	TGTGCCAGCAGCTTAGTAGGGTCCCGAAACTATGGCTACACCTTC	CASSLVGSRNYGYTF
TRBV24-1	TRBJ2-5	.	15	.	TGTGCCACCAGTGGTACCGGGACAACCCAAGAGACCCAGTACTTC	CATSGTGTTQETQYF
TRBV11-2	TRBJ2-2	.	17	.	TGTGCCAGCAGCTTAGGAATTCGCACTACGAACACCGGGGAGCTGTTTTTT	CASSLGIRTTNTGELFF
TRBV20-1	TRBJ2-3	TRBD2	18	medium-sized	TGCAGTGCTGCCGGGACTAGCGGGGGGGCGAGTTTCCCAGATACGCAGTATTTT	CSAAGTSGGASFPDTQYF
TRBV21-1	TRBJ1-5	.	14	few	TGTGCCAGCAGCGGTGTGGACGACAATCAGCCCCAGCATTTT	CASSGVDDNQPQHF
TRBV6-1	TRBJ1-1	.	14	.	TGTGCCAGCAGCCACAGGACGGGGAACACTGAAGCTTTCTTT	CASSHRTGNTEAFF
TRBV25-1	TRBJ1-1	.	15	few	TGTGCCAGCAGTGAAGGCGGCAGCATGAACACTGAAGCTTTCTTT	CASSEGGSMNTEAFF
TRBV27	TRBJ1-4	TRBD1	14	.	TGTGCCAGCAGGGGACAGGGGGTAGGGGAAAAACTGTTTTTT	CASRGQGVGEKLFF
TRBV18	TRBJ2-5	TRBD1	13	.	TGTGCCAGCGACAGGGGGGGAAAAGAGACCCAGTACTTC	CASDRGGKETQYF
TRBV6-1	TRBJ1-2	.	13	medium-sized	TGTGCCAGCAGTGAGGGGCGGAACTATGGCTACACCTTC	CASSEGRNYGYTF
TRBV6-1	TRBJ1-2	.	15	.	TGTGCCAGCAGTGAACCAGGGCGGGTTGGCTATGGCTACACCTTC	CASSEPGRVGYGYTF
TRBV7-2	TRBJ1-5	.	15	large	TGTGCCAGCAGCTTAGGCGGCAGGGGAGACCAGCCCCAGCATTTT	CASSLGGRGDQPQHF
TRBV30	TRBJ1-5	TRBD1	18	.	TGTGCCTGGAGTGGCCTATTACCCCAGGGGGAACGCGGTCAGCCCCAGCATTTT	CAWSGLLPQGERGQPQHF
TRBV20-1	TRBJ1-2	.	17	.	TGCAGTGCTAGAGCTGCAATTCGACAGGAGGCTAACTATGGCTACACCTTC	CSARAAIRQEANYGYTF
TRBV6-1	TRBJ1-4	TRBD1	14	.	TGTGCCAGCTTGAGACAGGGGGTGGGTGAAAAACTGTTTTTT	CASLRQGVGEKLFF
TRBV7-6	TRBJ1-2	.	17	few	TGTGCCAGCAGCTTAGCACCGGGGGCCCAATCTAACTATGGCTACACCTTC	CASSLAPGAQSNYGYTF
TRBV25-1	TRBJ2-2	.	16	.	TGTGCCAGCAGGGGGTTGAAGGACACCTACACCGGGGAGCTGTTTTTT	CASRGLKDTYTGELFF
TRBV29-1	TRBJ1-2	TRBD1	15	medium-sized	TGCAGCGTTGTTCGGGACAGGGAATTCGGGCATGGCTACACCTTC	CSVVRDREFGHGYTF
TRBV11-3	TRBJ2-7	TRBD1	14	.	TGTGCCAGCAGCTGGGGACAGGGGGCGAGGGAGCAGTACTTC	CASSWGQGAREQYF
TRBV20-1	TRBJ2-5	.	16	few	TGCAGTGCCAATAGTTTTGGCGCAGGGGTAGAAGAGACCCAGTACTTC	CSANSFGAGVEETQYF
TRBV24-1	TRBJ1-2	.	12	medium-sized	TGTGCCACCAGTGATTTGTGGGTTGGCTACACCTTC	CATSDLWVGYTF
TRBV2	TRBJ2-7	TRBD2	15	.	TGTGCCAGCAGTGAACTAGCGGGGGGTTACTACGAGCAGTACTTC	CASSELAGGYYEQYF
TRBV7-2	TRBJ1-1	TRBD1	14	medium-sized	TGTGCCAGCAGCTTGGACAGGGGGCGGACTGAAGCTTTCTTT	CASSLDRGRTEAFF
TRBV3-1	TRBJ2-2	.	16	.	TGTGCCAGCAGCCAAGAATCCGGACTCAACACCGGGGAGCTGTTTTTT	CASSQESGLNTGELFF
TRBV5-4	TRBJ2-5	TRBD2	15	few	TGTGCCAGCAGCCCCCCGGGGGGGCCCCAAGAGACCCAGTACTTC	CASSPPGGPQETQYF
TRBV15	TRBJ2-7	.	14	.	TGTGCCACCAGCACCGGGACGCTCTCCTACGAGCAGTACTTC	CATSTGTLSYEQYF
TRBV12-3/TRBV12-4	TRBJ2-7	.	14	.	TGTGCCAGCAGTTTAGACGGCAGCTCCTACGAGCAGTACTTC	CASSLDGSSYEQYF
TRBV5-3	TRBJ2-7	TRBD2	15	.	TGTGCCAGAAGCTTGGGACTAGCGGAACCCTACGAGCAGTACTTC	CARSLGLAEPYEQYF
TRBV20-1	TRBJ2-2	.	15	few	TGCAGTGCTACCTCCGGGACGGGGGTTCCCGGGGAGCTGTTTTTT	CSATSGTGVPGELFF
TRBV5-3	TRBJ2-5	TRBD1	13	few	TGTGCCAGCAGCCTAGGACAGGGGGGGACCCAGTACTTC	CASSLGQGGTQYF
TRBV7-6	TRBJ2-3	TRBD2	17	few	TGTGCCAGCACCAAAACGGTAGCGGGGGTCTCAACAGATACGCAGTATTTT	CASTKTVAGVSTDTQYF
TRBV11-3	TRBJ1-1	.	12	.	TGTGCCAGCAGCCGCGCGGGGTTGTATGCTTTCTTT	CASSRAGLYAFF
TRBV6-1	TRBJ2-2	.	12	.	TGTGCCAGCAGTCTCCTTAGCGGGGAGCTGTTTTTT	CASSLLSGELFF
TRBV7-9	TRBJ2-1	TRBD2	19	.	TGCGCCAGCAACTCCGGGACTAGCGGGGGGGCCGGTCTGGGCAATGAGCAGTTCTTC	CASNSGTSGGAGLGNEQFF
TRBV5-1	TRBJ2-1	TRBD2	15	.	TGCGCCAGCAGCTGGGGGGGGGATTCCTACAATGAGCAGTTCTTC	CASSWGGDSYNEQFF